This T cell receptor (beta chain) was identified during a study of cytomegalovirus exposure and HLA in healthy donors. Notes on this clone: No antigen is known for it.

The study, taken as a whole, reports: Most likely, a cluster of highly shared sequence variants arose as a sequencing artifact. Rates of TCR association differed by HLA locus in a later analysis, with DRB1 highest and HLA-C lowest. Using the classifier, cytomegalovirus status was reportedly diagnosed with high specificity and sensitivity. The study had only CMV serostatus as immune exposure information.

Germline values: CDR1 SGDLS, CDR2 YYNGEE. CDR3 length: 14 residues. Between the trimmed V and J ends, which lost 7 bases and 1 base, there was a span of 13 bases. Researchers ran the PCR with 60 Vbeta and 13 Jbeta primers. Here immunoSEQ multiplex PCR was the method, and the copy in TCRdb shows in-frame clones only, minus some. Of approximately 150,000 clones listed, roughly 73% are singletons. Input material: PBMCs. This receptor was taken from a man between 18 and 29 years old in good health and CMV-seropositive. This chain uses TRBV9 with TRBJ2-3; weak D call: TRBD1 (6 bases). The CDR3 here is CASQTGFGTDTQYF. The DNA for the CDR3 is TGTGCCAGCCAAACAGGGTTCGGCACAGATACGCAGTATTTT.